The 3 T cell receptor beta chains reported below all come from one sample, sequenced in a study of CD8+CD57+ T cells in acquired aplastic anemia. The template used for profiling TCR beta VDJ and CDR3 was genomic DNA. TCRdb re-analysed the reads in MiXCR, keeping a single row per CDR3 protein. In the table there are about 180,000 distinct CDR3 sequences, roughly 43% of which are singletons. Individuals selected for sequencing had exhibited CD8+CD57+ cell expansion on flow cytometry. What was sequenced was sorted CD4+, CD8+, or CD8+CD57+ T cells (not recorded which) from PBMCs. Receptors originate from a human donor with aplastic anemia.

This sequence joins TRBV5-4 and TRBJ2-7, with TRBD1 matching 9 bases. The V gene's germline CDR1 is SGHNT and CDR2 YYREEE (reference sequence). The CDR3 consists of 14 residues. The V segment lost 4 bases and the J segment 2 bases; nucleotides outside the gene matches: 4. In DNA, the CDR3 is TGTGCCAGCAGCGTGGGACAGGGTACCTACGAGCAGTACTTC. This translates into CASSVGQGTYEQYF.

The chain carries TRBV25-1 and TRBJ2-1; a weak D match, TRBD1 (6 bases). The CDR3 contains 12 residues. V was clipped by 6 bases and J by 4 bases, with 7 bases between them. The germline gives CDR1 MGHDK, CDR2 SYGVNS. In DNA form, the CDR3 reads TGTGCCAGCAGAGGGGGATACAATGAGCAGTTCTTC. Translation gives CASRGGYNEQFF. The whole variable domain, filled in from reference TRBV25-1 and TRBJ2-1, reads EADIYQTPRYLVIGTGKKITLECSQTMGHDKMYWYQQDPGMELHLIHYSYGVNSTEKGDLSSESTVSRIRTEHFPLTLESARPSHTSQYLCASRGGYNEQFFGPGTRLTVL.

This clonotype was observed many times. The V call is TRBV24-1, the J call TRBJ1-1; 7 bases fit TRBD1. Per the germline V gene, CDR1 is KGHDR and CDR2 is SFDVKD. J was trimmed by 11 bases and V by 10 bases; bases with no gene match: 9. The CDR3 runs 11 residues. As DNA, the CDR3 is TGTGCCACTTATCAGACAGGGCACGCTTTCTTT. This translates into CATYQTGHAFF.